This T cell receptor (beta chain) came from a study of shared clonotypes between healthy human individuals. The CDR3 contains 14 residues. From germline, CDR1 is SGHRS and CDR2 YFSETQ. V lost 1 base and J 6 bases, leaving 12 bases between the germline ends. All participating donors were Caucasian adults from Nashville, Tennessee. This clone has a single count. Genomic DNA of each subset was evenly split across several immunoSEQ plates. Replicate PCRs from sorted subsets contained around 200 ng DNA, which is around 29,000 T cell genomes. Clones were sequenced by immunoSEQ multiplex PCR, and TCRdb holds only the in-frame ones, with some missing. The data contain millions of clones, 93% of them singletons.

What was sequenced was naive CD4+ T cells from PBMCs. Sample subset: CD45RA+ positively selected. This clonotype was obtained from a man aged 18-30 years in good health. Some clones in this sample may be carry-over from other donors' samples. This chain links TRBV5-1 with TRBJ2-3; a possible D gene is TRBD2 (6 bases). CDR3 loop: CASSLNAGSDTQYF. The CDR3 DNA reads TGCGCCAGCAGCTTGAATGCGGGGTCGGATACGCAGTATTTT.